A single sample is the source of the 22 T cell receptor beta chains below, sequenced in a study of graft-versus-host responses after intestinal transplantation. Their antigen targets remain unknown. The method was immunoSEQ multiplex PCR; TCRdb's version includes in-frame clones alone and lacks a portion of them. The data contain around 100,000 clones, more than 85% of them singletons. Specimen: unstimulated CD4+ T cells sorted from spleen or lymph node cells, collected before transplant. The receptors were gathered from a human donor who was the organ donor for an intestinal transplant.

The chain recombines TRBV6-4 with TRBJ1-5; D is ambiguous. In germline, CDR1 is MRHNA, CDR2 SNTAGT. The length of the CDR3 is 11 residues. V lost 7 bases and J 14 bases, leaving 15 bases between the germline ends. The CDR3 DNA reads TGTGCCAGCACCCCTCAGGTCGACAAGCATTTT. Its protein product is CASTPQVDKHF.

This chain joins TRBV5-1 and TRBJ2-1; TRBD2 agrees at 7 bases. The CDR3 covers 15 residues. V trimming: 2 bases; J trimming: 6 bases; junction bases outside the gene matches: 8. CDR1 and CDR2 from the germline V gene are SGHRS and YFSETQ. The CDR3 DNA reads as TGCGCCAGCAGCTTTAGGAGCGGGGTTAGCAATGAGCAGTTCTTC. Amino acid sequence: CASSFRSGVSNEQFF.

In this sample, this clone turned up once. The V call is TRBV7-8, the J call TRBJ1-2; D possibly corresponds to TRBD1 (6 bases). This CDR3 has 13 residues. CDR1 is SGHVS, CDR2 FQNEAQ, per germline. V lost 5 bases and J lost 4, with 11 bases in between. CDR3 DNA: TGTGCCAGCAGCCCAGGGGCCGGCTATGGCTACACCTTC. Translating it yields CASSPGAGYGYTF.

This sequence joins TRBV18 and TRBJ1-4; D not certain. CDR3 size: 14 residues. Looked up from germline, CDR1 is KGHSH and CDR2 is LQKENI. The V end lost 1 base, the J end lost 7 bases, and 10 bases lay between the germline ends. The CDR3 is CASSPQEGREKLFF. CDR3 coding DNA: TGTGCCAGCTCACCACAGGAAGGACGTGAAAAACTGTTTTTT.

The rearrangement uses TRBV28 and TRBJ2-3; D unresolved. The CDR3 contains 12 residues. Trimming took 2 bases from V and 2 from J, leaving 2 bases between them. From germline, CDR1 is MDHEN and CDR2 SYDVKM. CDR3 nucleotides: TGTGCCAGCAGTTTACTCACAGATACGCAGTATTTT. This gives the protein CASSLLTDTQYF.

The J gene is TRBJ1-1, the V gene TRBV5-3; D not resolved. TRBV5-3 qualifies as an ORF whose function is uncertain. V was pared by 0 bases and J by 0 bases, with 18 bases between. This CDR3 has 18 amino acids. This CDR3 reads CARSLVFGIGRMNTEAFF. The CDR3 nucleotides read TGTGCCAGAAGCTTGGTGTTTGGAATAGGGAGGATGAACACTGAAGCTTTCTTT.

The gene calls are TRBV20-1 and TRBJ2-7; D tentatively reads TRBD1 or TRBD2 (5 bases each). Germline V gene sequence: CDR1 DFQATT, CDR2 SNEGSKA (reference sequence). Trimming stripped 3 bases from V and 2 bases from J, with 5 bases between. CDR3 size: 11 residues. The CDR3: CSARGAYEQYF. CDR3 sequence (DNA): TGCAGTGCTAGGGGGGCCTACGAGCAGTACTTC.

The chain uses TRBV6-1 and TRBJ1-2, with TRBD1 matching over 7 bases. CDR1 and CDR2 (germline): MNHNS, SASEGT. The CDR3 sequence is 15 residues long. J lost 8 bases, V lost 3 bases, and 12 bases had no gene match. Written as DNA, the CDR3 is TGTGCCAGCAGTGATCCGGGGACAGCTTGGCGGGGCTACACCTTC. Translating it yields CASSDPGTAWRGYTF.

There are a few counts of this clone. This chain links TRBV19 with TRBJ1-2; D gene uncertain. The CDR3 covers 15 residues. V was shortened by 5 bases and J by 1 base, with 14 bases between the two germline ends. The V gene's germline CDR1 is LNHDA and CDR2 SQIVND (reference sequence). The CDR3: CASSPTVWSNYGYTF. The DNA of the CDR3 is TGTGCCAGTAGTCCGACCGTTTGGAGTAACTATGGCTACACCTTC.

The chain has TRBV5-1 and TRBJ2-5, with 11 bases that match TRBD2. The CDR3 runs to 15 residues. The ends lost 6 bases at V and 4 bases at J; junction bases unmatched: 8. CDR1 is SGHRS, CDR2 YFSETQ, per germline. In DNA form, the CDR3 reads TGCGCCAGCAACTCGATAACTAGCGGGGGAGAGACCCAGTACTTC. This sequence encodes CASNSITSGGETQYF. Based on the CDR3 plus reference TRBV5-1 and TRBJ2-5, the full variable domain is KAGVTQTPRYLIKTRGQQVTLSCSPISGHRSVSWYQQTPGQGLQFLFEYFSETQRNKGNFPGRFSGRQFSNSRSEMNVSTLELGDSALYLCASNSITSGGETQYFGPGTRLLVL.

The genes are TRBV27 and TRBJ2-5, with D perhaps matching TRBD2 (5 bases). The DNA end lines up better with TRBJ2-7; the J call may be wrong. CDR1 is MNHEY, CDR2 SMNVEV, per germline (reference sequence). This CDR3 is built from 15 residues. CDR3 DNA sequence: TGTGCCAGCACCCGTCGATGGTCAGAGGGCCACGAGCAGTACTTC. Amino acid sequence: CASTRRWSEGHEQYF.

J is TRBJ1-2 and V is TRBV5-1; D gene uncertain. The CDR3 loop spans 17 amino acids. CDR1 SGHRS and CDR2 YFSETQ come from the germline V gene. V was cut by 4 bases and J by 4 bases, with 23 bases left in between. CDR3 DNA: TGCGCCAGCAGCACCTTCGGGATTAACCTTGAGGGCTATGGCTACACCTTC. This gives the protein CASSTFGINLEGYGYTF.

The chain is built from TRBV27 and TRBJ1-4, with TRBD1 matching over 9 bases. The trim removed 5 bases at V and 7 bases at J, leaving 5 bases unmatched. Germline V gene lookup returns CDR1 MNHEY and CDR2 SMNVEV (reference sequence). CDR3 length equals 14 residues. The chain's CDR3 is CASSMTGGSEKLFF. The CDR3 nucleotides are TGTGCCAGCAGTATGACAGGGGGAAGTGAAAAACTGTTTTTT.

The chain is built from TRBV21-1 and TRBJ1-2; the table names TRBD1, a call not compared with the DNA. TRBV21-1 is tagged as a pseudogene. The CDR3 spans 16 residues. The CDR3 reads CASRPGDRVFFGGYTF. The DNA of the CDR3 is TGTGCCAGCAGACCGGGGGACAGGGTCTTTTTTGGGGGCTACACCTTC.

This chain uses TRBV9 with TRBJ2-2, with TRBD1 identical over 7 bases. Germline values: CDR1 SGDLS, CDR2 YYNGEE. V lost 1 base and J lost 1; bases outside the gene matches: 1. The CDR3 sequence is 15 residues long. The CDR3 sequence: CASSVWTGNTGELFF. The CDR3 nucleotides are TGTGCCAGCAGCGTATGGACAGGGAACACCGGGGAGCTGTTTTTT.

V is TRBV5-1 and J is TRBJ1-1; D is uncertain. CDR3 length: 14 amino acids. From germline, CDR1 is SGHRS and CDR2 YFSETQ. V lost 3 bases to trimming and J lost 1 base, with 10 bases between them. The CDR3 loop reads CASSSGSKNTEAFF. CDR3 coding DNA: TGCGCCAGCAGCTCCGGCAGCAAGAACACTGAAGCTTTCTTT.

This chain links TRBV5-4 with TRBJ1-2; 8 bases match TRBD1. The CDR3 sequence is 12 residues long. Unmatched junction bases numbered 4, after V lost 5 bases and J lost 7 bases. CDR1 is SGHNT, CDR2 YYREEE, per germline (reference sequence). CDR3 bases: TGTGCCAGCAGAGGGGACAGGTTTGGCTACACCTTC. Translated, it gives CASRGDRFGYTF.

This clone was counted a few times. This chain connects TRBV19 to TRBJ1-2; D not resolved. The CDR3 totals 11 residues. The germline gives CDR1 LNHDA, CDR2 SQIVND (reference sequence). With 7 bases removed from V and 11 bases from J, the gap between germline ends came to 14 bases. The CDR3 coding sequence is TGTGCCAGTATCCGAAGGAGCATTTACACCTTC. Amino acids: CASIRRSIYTF.

The V call is TRBV27, the J call TRBJ2-1, with a weak D call TRBD1 (6 bases). The CDR3 loop spans 16 amino acids. V was cut by 2 bases and J by 8 bases, with 19 bases left in between. The germline gives CDR1 MNHEY, CDR2 SMNVEV (reference sequence). This CDR3 reads CASSLGSLGRGHEQFF. CDR3 sequence (DNA): TGTGCCAGCAGTTTAGGAAGTCTGGGCAGGGGACATGAGCAGTTCTTC.

The chain is built from TRBV15 and TRBJ2-5; unclear D gene. The end of the DNA fits TRBJ2-7 better, so the J call may be wrong. The V gene's germline CDR1 is LNHNV and CDR2 YYDKDF (reference sequence). The CDR3 sequence is 14 residues long. The CDR3 DNA reads as TGTGCCACCAGCAGGGCGCTCTGGCCTTACGAGCAGTACTTC. Protein: CATSRALWPYEQYF.

This sequence joins TRBV5-1 and TRBJ2-3; perhaps TRBD2 as D (6 bases). Germline lookup yields CDR1 SGHRS and CDR2 YFSETQ. The V end was cut by 0 bases, the J end by 1 base, with 9 bases between. CDR3 length: 15 residues. The CDR3 region has the DNA TGCGCCAGCAGCTTGGTAGCGGCCCGCACAGATACGCAGTATTTT. Translated, it gives CASSLVAARTDTQYF.

The CDR3 is CASSLARAGPAVLTF. The CDR3 DNA sequence: TGCGCCAGCAGCTTGGCCCGGGCGGGGCCCGCCGTCCTGACTTTC. The chain joins TRBV5-1 to TRBJ2-6; D possibly corresponds to TRBD2 (6 bases). The length of the CDR3 is 15 residues. Germline loops: CDR1 SGHRS, CDR2 YFSETQ. V lost 0 bases and J lost 12, with 16 bases in between.